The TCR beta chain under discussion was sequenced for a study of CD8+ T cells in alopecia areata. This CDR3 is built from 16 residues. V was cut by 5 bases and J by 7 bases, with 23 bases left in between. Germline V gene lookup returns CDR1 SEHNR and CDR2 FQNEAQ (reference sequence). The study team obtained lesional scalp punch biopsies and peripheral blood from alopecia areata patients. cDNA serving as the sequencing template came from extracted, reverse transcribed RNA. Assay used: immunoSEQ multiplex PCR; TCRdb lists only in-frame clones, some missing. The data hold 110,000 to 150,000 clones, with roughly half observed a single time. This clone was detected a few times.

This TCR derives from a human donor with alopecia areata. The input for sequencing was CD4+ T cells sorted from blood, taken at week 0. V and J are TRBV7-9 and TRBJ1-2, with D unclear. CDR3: CASSAPGPHETGGYTF. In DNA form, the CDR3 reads TGTGCCAGCAGCGCCCCTGGACCACACGAGACTGGTGGCTACACCTTC.